This T cell receptor beta chain was identified during a study of T cell repertoires in cytomegalovirus infection (dated by TCRdb to between 2018 and 2021). In terms of the full investigation: Alongside well-studied HLA-B-restricted epitopes, the peptide stimulations were aimed at recently identified HLA-C-restricted CMV epitopes, whose presentation resists viral immunomodulation. Because public TCR beta signatures pointed to carriage of CMV infection together with the matching HLA type, the HLA type of each donor mattered for the analysis. What the study reported, not specific to this receptor: Carriers of CMV infection plus the relevant HLA type were discriminated by the cumulative frequency of public TCR beta family members in the study cohort and in an independent roughly 340-donor cohort. The ex vivo response was dominated by HLA-C-restricted CMV-specific TCR beta clonotypes, which also provided the single most frequent clonotype in two of eight donors.

The CDR3 sequence holds 14 residues, the cysteine and phenylalanine included. Of all the DNA, just the CDR3 is kept, 42 bases in frame from base 1. From V the trimming removes 7 bases and from J it removes 10 bases, while the gene matches leave 10 bases of the junction unaccounted for. From the germline V gene (reference sequence), CDR1 is LNHDA and CDR2 is SQIVND. TCRdb lists the instrument as Illumina HiSeq 1500. Through fastp at Q25 and MiXCR, TCRdb rebuilt clones from the public reads, retaining in-frame beta chains. Rows with one shared CDR3 protein collapse into an entry with the most common genes and DNA. Within this sample are 600,000 to 700,000 distinct CDR3 sequences, with 30% to 35% of them counted one time only. Roughly 18% of the sample goes to the ten largest clones. Reading the label with the study, this specimen's treatment or condition is: in vitro stimulation with specific CMV peptide epitopes to enrich CMV-specific T cells.

This clonotype was counted between two and nine times. No antigen is known for it. Base qualities are not at hand, and no much larger clone is one base apart. The source material was cultured PBMCs, sampled from culture after CMV antigen stimulation. This receptor was taken from a human donor in good health (CMV status not recorded). Some clones in this sample may be carry-over from other donors' samples. The V and J segments used are TRBV19 and TRBJ1-6; 7 middle bases align to TRBD1. For the CDR3, the sequence is CASTQDRSHSPLHF. The nucleotide sequence reads TGTGCCAGTACCCAGGACAGGTCCCACTCACCCCTCCACTTT.